This TCR beta chain was captured by sequencing in a study of chemoradiotherapy in HPV16-positive cancers. Across the study: Functional T-cell assays on two HPV16-positive patients' cells defined candidate HPV-specific clones and common TCR motifs.

Study-level findings and limits: Functional assays defining HPV-specific T cells used only a couple of HPV16-positive patients. HPV-responsive T-cell expansion during chemoradiotherapy was linked to improved recurrence-free survival in HPV16-positive patients.

Some clones are missing from TCRdb's copy, which holds only in-frame ones; the method was immunoSEQ multiplex PCR. The sample lists around 11,000 clones; roughly 70% were seen once. Germline CDR1 SGHTA, CDR2 FQGNSA. The CDR3 covers 14 residues. Deletions cut 3 bases from V and 5 bases from J, with 11 bases between. Over chemoradiotherapy, repertoires were sampled more than once. Points on this clone: Its antigen is as yet unknown.

Sampling was conducted from a patient who underwent chemoradiotherapy. The genes are TRBV7-2 and TRBJ1-3; the D gene is possibly TRBD1 (5 bases). The sequence was obtained from a human donor with HPV-associated anogenital cancer. The DNA of the CDR3 is TGTGCCAGCAGCTTTGGGGGTGATCGAAACACCATATATTTT. Protein product: CASSFGGDRNTIYF.